The 4 T cell receptor beta chains below all came from one sample that was sequenced in a study of post-analysis software for immune sequencing data. Included in the TCR beta cDNA libraries were unique molecular identifiers. TCRdb redid the calling of the PCR reads with MiXCR, one entry per CDR3 protein. The sample consists of around 180,000 distinct CDR3 sequences, over 25% of them appearing once. No cognate antigen is known for these TCRs. Study results and caveats: A handful of TRBV segments appeared more often in patients than in controls, and TRBV5-6, TRBV5-1 and TRBV20-1 were among these.

Sequencing input: blood. The receptors were sampled from a girl under 18 with multiple sclerosis.

Regarding this clonotype: One end of the junction is discordant with germline, which a read error may explain. V is TRBV5-1 and J is TRBJ1-1; D remains ambiguous. The CDR3 runs 14 residues. Germline V gives CDR1 SGHRS, CDR2 YFSETQ. The CDR3 spells CAGSSSPGNTEAFF. CDR3 DNA sequence: TGCGCCGGCAGCTCCTCCCCGGGAAACACTGAAGCTTTCTTT.

There are a few counts of this clonotype. V and J are TRBV7-9 and TRBJ1-2; D call uncertain. The CDR3 runs 14 residues. CDR1 SEHNR and CDR2 FQNEAQ come from the germline V gene (reference sequence). Trimming took off 4 bases at V and 0 bases at J, with 9 bases between the two ends. CDR3 DNA sequence: TGTGCCAGCAGCTGGACCGCTTCTAACTATGGCTACACCTTC. It specifies CASSWTASNYGYTF.

This clonotype was seen repeatedly, ten times or more. The chain carries TRBV4-1 and TRBJ2-7; D unresolved. The ends were cut back, 1 base at V and 0 bases at J, with 4 bases in the middle. Germline lookup yields CDR1 MGHRA and CDR2 YSYEKL. This CDR3 has 13 residues. In nucleotides, the CDR3 is TGCGCCAGCAGCCAAGGCTACTCCTACGAGCAGTACTTC. Amino acids: CASSQGYSYEQYF.

This chain uses TRBV11-3 with TRBJ2-1; no reliable D call. The germline V gene has CDR1 SGHNT and CDR2 YENEEA. With 0 bases removed from V and 8 bases from J, the gap between germline ends came to 8 bases. The CDR3 contains 13 residues. The CDR3 reads CASSLESVHEQFF. In DNA form, the CDR3 reads TGTGCCAGCAGCTTAGAGAGCGTCCATGAGCAGTTCTTC.